The 28 T cell receptor beta chains presented below share a single source sample, sequenced in a study of blood T cell repertoires in COVID-19. TCRdb's copy holds only in-frame clones and misses some; the assay was immunoSEQ multiplex PCR. The top ten clones hold less than 6.5% of a sample with fewer than 250,000 clones, over 80% of them seen once. Sample: peripheral blood. The receptors stem from a human donor in a cohort sampled during active COVID-19.

CDR3 nucleotides: TGCGCCAGCAGCTATGACAGTTCTGGAAACACCATATATTTT. This sequence encodes CASSYDSSGNTIYF. The J gene is TRBJ1-3, the V gene TRBV5-1; weak D call: TRBD1 (5 bases). Germline V gene sequence: CDR1 SGHRS, CDR2 YFSETQ. V was shortened by 3 bases and J by 1 base, with 8 bases between the two germline ends. The CDR3 extends over 14 amino acids.

The chain combines TRBV10-1 with TRBJ2-7, with TRBD1 matching over 8 bases. The germline CDR1 and CDR2 sequences are WNHNN and SYGVQD (reference sequence). V lost 0 bases, J lost 1 base, and 5 bases stayed unmatched. The CDR3 extends over 16 amino acids. The CDR3: CASSESGRGRSYEQYF. The CDR3 coding sequence is TGCGCCAGCAGTGAGTCGGGCAGGGGGCGATCCTACGAGCAGTACTTC.

This chain joins TRBV6-5 and TRBJ1-1; D gene unclear. The CDR3 sequence is 14 residues long. V was clipped by 5 bases and J by 0 bases, with 10 bases between them. The germline CDR1 and CDR2 sequences are MNHEY and SVGAGI. CDR3: CASSPTYLNTEAFF. CDR3 nucleotide sequence: TGTGCCAGCAGTCCCACCTATTTGAACACTGAAGCTTTCTTT.

The V call is TRBV24-1, the J call TRBJ1-5; 7 bases are shared with TRBD1. The CDR3 has 15 amino acids. V shed 4 bases and J 1 base; nucleotides not matched to a gene: 3. CDR1 and CDR2 (germline): KGHDR, SFDVKD. CDR3 region: CATSEGGRSNQPQHF. The CDR3 bases are TGTGCCACCAGTGAAGGGGGCAGGAGCAATCAGCCCCAGCATTTT.

V is TRBV28 and J is TRBJ1-6; 8 bases align to TRBD1. V lost 5 bases and J lost 9; bases outside the gene matches: 9. The CDR3 extends over 15 amino acids. Germline lookup yields CDR1 MDHEN and CDR2 SYDVKM. The CDR3 loop is CASSRSDRVISPLHF. CDR3 DNA sequence: TGTGCCAGCAGTCGATCGGACAGGGTAATTTCACCCCTCCACTTT.

The J gene is TRBJ2-4, the V gene TRBV7-2; 8 bases agree with TRBD1. CDR3 size: 14 residues. Germline V CDR1 and CDR2: SGHTA, FQGNSA. V lost 4 bases, J lost 9 bases, and 8 bases stayed unmatched. CDR3 nucleotide sequence: TGTGCCAGCAGCTCCCTGACCGGGACAGGCATTCAGTACTTC. Translating it yields CASSSLTGTGIQYF.

J is TRBJ1-6 and V is TRBV7-8; tentatively, D is TRBD1 (6 bases). Germline loops: CDR1 SGHVS, CDR2 FQNEAQ. Trimming removed 1 base from V and 11 bases from J, with 15 bases in between. The CDR3 is 15 amino acids. This CDR3 is CASSLGTGSDPPLHF. CDR3 DNA sequence: TGTGCCAGCAGCTTAGGAACAGGGTCGGATCCACCCCTCCACTTT.

This chain connects TRBV11-1 to TRBJ1-6; 7 positions agree with TRBD1. After removal of 3 bases from V and 7 bases from J, the junction contained 3 bases not matched to a gene. The CDR3 totals 14 residues. Germline values: CDR1 SGHAT, CDR2 FQDESV (reference sequence). The CDR3 DNA is TGTGCCAGCAGCTTTGAGGGGGCCAATTCACCCCTCCACTTT. It translates to CASSFEGANSPLHF.

This clone was seen ten or more times. This chain uses TRBV6-1 with TRBJ1-4; D gene uncertain. CDR1 MNHNS and CDR2 SASEGT come from the germline V gene. The CDR3 is made up of 17 amino acids. Trimming removed 2 bases from V and 11 bases from J, with 24 bases in between. The CDR3 DNA reads TGTGCCAGCAGTGAAAGCGCGGGATCTAACCGCTGGATGAAACTGTTTTTT. The encoded protein is CASSESAGSNRWMKLFF.

The rearrangement links TRBV9 to TRBJ2-5; possible D gene TRBD1, 5 bases. This CDR3 has 15 amino acids. Trimming shortened V by 4 bases and J by 5 bases, and 18 bases separated the two germline ends. Germline V gene data show CDR1 as SGDLS and CDR2 as YYNGEE. CDR3 DNA: TGTGCCAGCAGCCCCGGTGGCAGGGCGTGGGAGACCCAGTACTTC. Its protein product is CASSPGGRAWETQYF.

The chain couples TRBV6-6 to TRBJ2-3; a possible D gene is TRBD1 (6 bases). This CDR3 contains 16 residues. Trimming left V 0 bases short and J 2 bases short, with 12 bases between. CDR1 is MNHNY and CDR2 is SVGAGI in the germline V gene (reference sequence). This CDR3 reads CASSYSGAGVTDTQYF. The CDR3 nucleotides read TGTGCCAGCAGTTACTCGGGGGCAGGAGTCACAGATACGCAGTATTTT.

The chain uses TRBV6-4 and TRBJ1-2; the match to TRBD1 covers 8 bases. The ends lost 5 bases at V and 5 bases at J; junction bases unmatched: 13. Germline CDR1 reads MRHNA; CDR2 reads SNTAGT. This CDR3 region has 16 residues. CDR3 nucleotide sequence: TGTGCCAGCAGTACCCCGGGACAGGCTACCCGATATGGCTACACCTTC. This sequence encodes CASSTPGQATRYGYTF.

The rearrangement uses TRBV6-1 and TRBJ2-7; the match to TRBD1 covers 8 bases. The CDR3 consists of 14 residues. The ends lost 3 bases at V and 6 bases at J; junction bases unmatched: 7. Germline V gene sequence: CDR1 MNHNS, CDR2 SASEGT. The CDR3 region is CASSDRTGWREQYF. The CDR3 nucleotides read TGTGCCAGCAGTGACCGGACAGGGTGGCGCGAGCAGTACTTC.

V is TRBV7-3 and J is TRBJ2-3; possible D gene TRBD2, 7 bases. This CDR3 has 16 residues. Trimming cost V 3 bases and J 2 bases, with 15 bases left between them. Germline CDR1 and CDR2: SGHTA and FQGTGA. The CDR3 sequence is CASSLKGGGFTDTQYF. For the CDR3, the DNA is TGTGCCAGCAGCTTGAAGGGAGGGGGTTTCACAGATACGCAGTATTTT.

The rearrangement uses TRBV18 and TRBJ1-1; maybe TRBD1 (5 bases). CDR3 length: 15 residues. With 6 bases removed from V and 7 bases from J, the gap between germline ends came to 21 bases. Germline-derived CDR1 and CDR2 are KGHSH and LQKENI. In DNA, the CDR3 is TGTGCCAGCTCCTCCGACGGGACTGAATCGTTTGAAGCTTTCTTT. Translated, it gives CASSSDGTESFEAFF. Combining the CDR3 with reference TRBV18 and TRBJ1-1 gives the whole variable domain NAGVMQNPRHLVRRRGQEARLRCSPMKGHSHVYWYRQLPEEGLKFMVYLQKENIIDESGMPKERFSAEFPKEGPSILRIQQVVRGDSAAYFCASSSDGTESFEAFFGQGTRLTVV.

V usage is TRBV29-1 and J usage is TRBJ2-5; TRBD1 is a possible D gene (6 bases). The CDR3 is 15 amino acids. V lost 2 bases to trimming and J lost 4 bases, with 17 bases between them. CDR1 and CDR2 from the germline V gene are SQVTM and ANQGSEA. In nucleotides, the CDR3 is TGCAGCGTTGAAAGATCCGGGACAATAAGAGAGACCCAGTACTTC. Translated, it gives CSVERSGTIRETQYF. Using reference TRBV29-1 and TRBJ2-5 for the parts outside the CDR3, the full variable domain is SAVISQKPSRDICQRGTSLTIQCQVDSQVTMMFWYRQQPGQSLTLIATANQGSEATYESGFVIDKFPISRPNLTFSTLTVSNMSPEDSSIYLCSVERSGTIRETQYFGPGTRLLVL.

This clone was observed a single time. The V gene is TRBV24-1, the J gene TRBJ1-2; D remains ambiguous. The CDR3 consists of 12 residues. Germline V gene sequence: CDR1 KGHDR, CDR2 SFDVKD. V was cut by 4 bases and J by 7 bases, with 9 bases left in between. The DNA of the CDR3 is TGTGCCACCAGTGAGGTGGGAGGTGGCTACACCTTC. It translates to CATSEVGGGYTF.

This clone was observed a handful of times. This chain connects TRBV10-3 to TRBJ2-1; the match to TRBD2 covers 14 bases. Germline-derived CDR1 and CDR2 are ENHRY and SYGVKD. This CDR3 contains 19 residues. V trimming: 5 bases; J trimming: 4 bases; junction bases outside the gene matches: 13. The CDR3 here is CAISSASGTSGGVYNEQFF. As DNA, the CDR3 is TGTGCCATCAGTTCGGCGTCCGGGACTAGCGGGGGAGTTTACAATGAGCAGTTCTTC.

The J gene is TRBJ1-2, the V gene TRBV27, with D possibly TRBD1 on 6 matching bases. The CDR3 is 17 residues long. V lost 5 bases and J lost 2, with 21 bases in between. The germline V gene has CDR1 MNHEY and CDR2 SMNVEV (reference sequence). The CDR3, as DNA: TGTGCCAGCAGTCCAATACCTACCCCAGGGGAAAACTATGGCTACACCTTC. It encodes CASSPIPTPGENYGYTF.

The V call is TRBV6-5, the J call TRBJ2-2; no clear D. From germline, CDR1 is MNHEY and CDR2 SVGAGI. Trimming pared 10 bases from V and 6 bases from J, leaving 18 bases between. The CDR3 totals 14 residues. This CDR3 reads CATGLILSPGELFF. Written as DNA, the CDR3 is TGTGCCACAGGTTTGATTCTTTCGCCCGGGGAGCTGTTTTTT.

The chain employs TRBV7-2 and TRBJ1-1; a possible D gene is TRBD1 (5 bases). The CDR3 consists of 14 residues. Germline V CDR1 and CDR2: SGHTA, FQGNSA. V lost 5 bases and J 0 bases, leaving 10 bases between the germline ends. Here the CDR3 DNA reads TGTGCCAGCAGCCCCGGACAAGTGAACACTGAAGCTTTCTTT. It codes for CASSPGQVNTEAFF.

The CDR3 loop is CATGGGRETQYF. In nucleotides, the CDR3 is TGTGCCACTGGGGGGGGTCGAGAGACCCAGTACTTC. J is TRBJ2-5 and V is TRBV6-5; 7 bases are shared with TRBD2. This CDR3 comprises 12 residues. Germline CDR1 MNHEY, CDR2 SVGAGI. V was pared by 10 bases and J by 4 bases, with 6 bases of the junction left unmatched.

This rearrangement joins TRBV12-3 or TRBV12-4 to TRBJ1-1; unclear D gene. V lost 1 base and J lost 1, with 4 bases in between. The length of the CDR3 is 13 residues. CDR3 DNA: TGTGCCAGCAGTTTAGGCGGGAACACTGAAGCTTTCTTT. It encodes CASSLGGNTEAFF.

The chain couples TRBV18 to TRBJ2-3; a weak D match, TRBD2 (5 bases). Germline V lookup: CDR1 KGHSH, CDR2 LQKENI. V was pared by 1 base and J by 0 bases, with 8 bases between. This CDR3 has 15 residues. CDR3 sequence: CASSPQERSTDTQYF. The CDR3 nucleotides read TGTGCCAGCTCACCACAGGAGCGGAGCACAGATACGCAGTATTTT.

The chain couples TRBV12-3 or TRBV12-4 to TRBJ1-2, with D tentatively TRBD1 (5 bases). The CDR3 sequence is 13 residues long. V lost 5 bases to trimming and J lost 8 bases, with 15 bases between them. In DNA, the CDR3 is TGTGCCAGCAGTCTCGCTAGGAGGGACGGCTACACCTTC. Its translation: CASSLARRDGYTF.

V gene TRBV2 combines with J gene TRBJ2-3; no clear D. Germline CDR1 reads SNHLY; CDR2 reads FYNNEI. This CDR3 is 13 amino acids long. Trimming left V 4 bases short and J 6 bases short, with 11 bases between. CDR3 sequence reads: CASSAQKGDTQYF. The CDR3 coding sequence is TGTGCCAGCAGTGCACAGAAAGGTGATACGCAGTATTTT.

The chain couples TRBV28 to TRBJ1-3; D uncertain. Looked up from germline, CDR1 is MDHEN and CDR2 is SYDVKM. Trimming took 5 bases from V and 8 from J, leaving 10 bases between them. This CDR3 has 12 residues. The DNA for the CDR3 is TGTGCCAGCAGTCTCCTCGGGGACACCATATATTTT. Its protein product is CASSLLGDTIYF.

The chain uses TRBV29-1 and TRBJ1-2; 8 bases are a match to TRBD1. Germline V CDR1 and CDR2: SQVTM, ANQGSEA. The CDR3 has 16 residues. Trimming removed 0 bases from V and 3 bases from J; junction bases left unmatched: 9. CDR3 loop: CSVEDQSDRDDYGYTF. The DNA of the CDR3 is TGCAGCGTTGAAGACCAATCGGACAGGGATGACTATGGCTACACCTTC. Full variable domain (remainder filled in from reference TRBV29-1 and TRBJ1-2): SAVISQKPSRDICQRGTSLTIQCQVDSQVTMMFWYRQQPGQSLTLIATANQGSEATYESGFVIDKFPISRPNLTFSTLTVSNMSPEDSSIYLCSVEDQSDRDDYGYTFGSGTRLTVV.